One and the same sample provided the 27 T cell receptor beta chains below, sequenced in a study of OX40 agonist ivuxolimab in advanced cancers. The assay was immunoSEQ multiplex PCR, and TCRdb's table has in-frame clones only and misses some. Of some 100,000 clones listed, 90% were seen once; the top ten hold roughly 0.3%. This specimen was CD4+ or CD8+ T cells sorted from blood, taken in a trial of the OX40 agonist ivuxolimab. The source of these receptors is an adult with an advanced solid tumor such as melanoma, head and neck, liver or kidney cancer.

This clone was counted between two and nine times. V is TRBV5-4 and J is TRBJ2-7, with TRBD2 matching 14 bases. Germline V gene sequence: CDR1 SGHNT, CDR2 YYREEE (reference sequence). The CDR3 length is 15 residues. The ends lost 4 bases at V and 2 bases at J; junction bases unmatched: 2. CDR3 sequence: CASSTGLAGAYEQYF. CDR3 in DNA: TGTGCCAGCAGCACGGGACTAGCGGGGGCCTACGAGCAGTACTTC.

The gene calls are TRBV9 and TRBJ2-1; 11 nucleotides line up with TRBD2. V trimming: 4 bases; J trimming: 2 bases; junction bases outside the gene matches: 2. Germline V gives CDR1 SGDLS, CDR2 YYNGEE. The CDR3 consists of 15 residues. The CDR3 protein is CASSTSGSTYNEQFF. Here the CDR3 DNA reads TGTGCCAGCAGCACTAGCGGGAGTACCTACAATGAGCAGTTCTTC.

This sequence joins TRBV11-2 and TRBJ2-7, with 10 nucleotides matching TRBD2. The CDR3 runs 16 residues. CDR1 and CDR2 (germline): SGHAT, FQNNGV. V lost 5 bases to trimming and J lost 0 bases; unmatched junction nucleotides: 7. CDR3 bases: TGTGCCAGCAGCCCCGGACTAGCGGTGAGCTCCTACGAGCAGTACTTC. Protein sequence: CASSPGLAVSSYEQYF.

This clone showed up just a few times. The chain uses TRBV11-2 and TRBJ1-5; TRBD1 is a possible D gene (5 bases). V was shortened by 4 bases and J by 0 bases, with 10 bases between the two germline ends. The CDR3 spans 15 residues. CDR1 is SGHAT, CDR2 FQNNGV, per germline. The CDR3 DNA reads as TGTGCCAGCAGCTCCGGGACGCATAGCAATCAGCCCCAGCATTTT. Amino acid sequence: CASSSGTHSNQPQHF. Full variable domain (outside the CDR3, taken from reference TRBV11-2 and TRBJ1-5): EAGVAQSPRYKIIEKRQSVAFWCNPISGHATLYWYQQILGQGPKLLIQFQNNGVVDDSQLPKDRFSAERLKGVDSTLKIQPAKLEDSAVYLCASSSGTHSNQPQHFGDGTRLSIL.

The chain combines TRBV18 with TRBJ2-5; D tentatively fits TRBD1 or TRBD2 (5 bases each). CDR3 length: 14 amino acids. Trimming pared 0 bases from V and 5 bases from J, leaving 10 bases between. Looked up from germline, CDR1 is KGHSH and CDR2 is LQKENI. The CDR3 region is CASSPPPEGETQYF. The CDR3 bases are TGTGCCAGCTCACCACCCCCCGAGGGGGAGACCCAGTACTTC. The complete variable domain, with remaining parts taken from reference TRBV18 and TRBJ2-5, reads NAGVMQNPRHLVRRRGQEARLRCSPMKGHSHVYWYRQLPEEGLKFMVYLQKENIIDESGMPKERFSAEFPKEGPSILRIQQVVRGDSAAYFCASSPPPEGETQYFGPGTRLLVL.

The chain has TRBV25-1 and TRBJ2-3; weak D call: TRBD1 (5 bases). Trimming pared 5 bases from V and 4 bases from J, leaving 10 bases between. The CDR3 contains 13 residues. Germline lookup yields CDR1 MGHDK and CDR2 SYGVNS. The DNA of the CDR3 is TGTGCCAGCAGTAACCTCAGGGCAGATACGCAGTATTTT. Translation: CASSNLRADTQYF.

This clone has only a few counts. V gene TRBV7-9 combines with J gene TRBJ1-1; a weak D match, TRBD1 (6 bases). Germline values: CDR1 SEHNR, CDR2 FQNEAQ (reference sequence). Trimming took off 1 base at V and 3 bases at J, with 12 bases between the two ends. CDR3 length: 15 amino acids. CDR3 in amino acids: CASSLDSGAYTEAFF. The DNA for the CDR3 is TGTGCCAGCAGCTTAGATTCGGGGGCCTACACTGAAGCTTTCTTT.

The chain couples TRBV5-1 to TRBJ2-7; D is ambiguous. The CDR3 spans 14 residues. CDR1 is SGHRS and CDR2 is YFSETQ in the germline V gene. V lost 0 bases and J 0 bases, leaving 7 bases between the germline ends. The chain's CDR3 is CASSLGRNSYEQYF. In DNA, the CDR3 is TGCGCCAGCAGCTTGGGCAGGAACTCCTACGAGCAGTACTTC.

The rearrangement uses TRBV9 and TRBJ1-3, with 8 bases fitting TRBD1. V gave up 2 bases and J gave up 3 bases; unmatched junction bases: 7. Germline-derived CDR1 and CDR2 are SGDLS and YYNGEE. CDR3 length: 16 amino acids. CDR3 in DNA: TGTGCCAGCAGCGTTGGAACAGGGGGAGGTGGAAACACCATATATTTT. It yields the protein CASSVGTGGGGNTIYF.

The J gene is TRBJ2-5, the V gene TRBV7-9; 7 nucleotides agree with TRBD1. CDR3 size: 16 residues. The trim removed 1 base at V and 3 bases at J, leaving 8 bases unmatched. Germline CDR1 SEHNR, CDR2 FQNEAQ (reference sequence). This chain's CDR3 is CASSLGPGGRKETQYF. CDR3 bases: TGTGCCAGCAGCTTAGGTCCAGGGGGACGCAAAGAGACCCAGTACTTC. Together with reference TRBV7-9 and TRBJ2-5, the CDR3 gives the full variable domain: DTGVSQNPRHKITKRGQNVTFRCDPISEHNRLYWYRQTLGQGPEFLTYFQNEAQLEKSRLLSDRFSAERPKGSFSTLEIQRTEQGDSAMYLCASSLGPGGRKETQYFGPGTRLLVL.

DNA of the CDR3: TGTGCCAGCAGCTTAGTGACCCTTGGGGTAGATACGCAGTATTTT. Protein: CASSLVTLGVDTQYF. The chain couples TRBV7-9 to TRBJ2-3; D call uncertain. Germline CDR1 SEHNR, CDR2 FQNEAQ (reference sequence). This CDR3 has 15 amino acids. V was trimmed by 1 base and J by 5 bases, leaving 13 bases between them.

The rearrangement links TRBV15 to TRBJ2-7, with TRBD1 identical over 10 bases. The V and J ends lost 1 base and 6 bases, in that order; junction bases with no gene match: 0. Germline lookup yields CDR1 LNHNV and CDR2 YYDKDF (reference sequence). The CDR3 runs 13 residues. CDR3 region: CATSRGTGGEQYF. The CDR3 nucleotides read TGTGCCACCAGCAGAGGGACAGGGGGCGAGCAGTACTTC.

V is TRBV5-8 and J is TRBJ1-5; TRBD1 is a possible D gene (5 bases). Germline loops: CDR1 SGHTS, CDR2 YDEGEE. Trimming left V 4 bases short and J 6 bases short, with 17 bases between. The CDR3 is 15 residues long. The CDR3 nucleotides read TGTGCCAGCAGCCCCGGGGGAGGGGTGGTTCAGCCCCAGCATTTT. Translating it yields CASSPGGGVVQPQHF.

V gene TRBV19 combines with J gene TRBJ1-3; possibly TRBD1 for D (5 bases). Germline V gives CDR1 LNHDA, CDR2 SQIVND (reference sequence). The ends were cut back, 1 base at V and 8 bases at J, with 15 bases in the middle. CDR3 length: 15 residues. The CDR3 region is CASSIVKGTVDTIYF. CDR3 bases: TGTGCCAGTAGTATAGTGAAGGGGACGGTGGACACCATATATTTT.

The V gene is TRBV5-7, the J gene TRBJ2-2, with D perhaps being TRBD1 or TRBD2 (5 bases each). TRBV5-7 is reported as an ORF; its role is uncertain. This CDR3 is 15 amino acids long. Between the trimmed V and J ends, which lost 3 bases and 7 bases, there was a span of 16 bases. The CDR3 region has the DNA TGTGCCAGCAGCTCCTCAGGGAGAAGGGGCGGGGAGCTGTTTTTT. This sequence encodes CASSSSGRRGGELFF.

This rearrangement joins TRBV19 to TRBJ2-7; 10 bases map to TRBD1. CDR3 length: 16 amino acids. CDR1 and CDR2 from the germline V gene are LNHDA and SQIVND (reference sequence). The trim removed 10 bases at V and 2 bases at J, leaving 14 bases unmatched. CDR3 amino acids: CATGTGVSGGPYEQYF. Here the CDR3 DNA reads TGTGCCACCGGGACAGGGGTGTCGGGAGGGCCCTACGAGCAGTACTTC.

The chain carries TRBV18 and TRBJ2-5; D is unresolved. Trimming took off 1 base at V and 5 bases at J, with 11 bases between the two ends. The CDR3 totals 14 residues. Germline loops: CDR1 KGHSH, CDR2 LQKENI. The CDR3 sequence: CASSPLPDGETQYF. CDR3 nucleotide sequence: TGTGCCAGCTCACCACTTCCCGATGGGGAGACCCAGTACTTC.

V usage is TRBV5-1 and J usage is TRBJ2-7, with D perhaps TRBD2 (5 bases). Germline CDR1 is SGHRS and CDR2 is YFSETQ. Trimming left V 4 bases short and J 2 bases short, with 13 bases between. This CDR3 comprises 14 residues. Here the CDR3 reads CASSPLDYAYEQYF. The CDR3 nucleotides read TGCGCCAGCAGCCCGCTCGACTACGCCTACGAGCAGTACTTC.

As to this clone: Other DNA sequences of this sample code for an identical CDR3. The gene calls are TRBV18 and TRBJ2-3; D remains ambiguous. The germline V gene encodes CDR1 KGHSH and CDR2 LQKENI. The CDR3 is 12 residues long. Trimming took off 6 bases at V and 0 bases at J, with 4 bases between the two ends. The CDR3 protein is CASSPSTDTQYF. The CDR3 nucleotides are TGTGCCAGCTCCCCCAGCACAGATACGCAGTATTTT.

This clone has more than one count but fewer than ten. V usage is TRBV19 and J usage is TRBJ1-2; 7 bases match TRBD1. The germline CDR1 and CDR2 sequences are LNHDA and SQIVND (reference sequence). Losses at the gene ends were 5 bases for V and 13 bases for J; bases not matched to a gene: 10. This CDR3 spans 12 amino acids. The CDR3: CASSPRQGIGTF. CDR3 sequence (DNA): TGTGCCAGTAGTCCACGACAGGGAATAGGCACCTTC. The full variable domain, completed using reference TRBV19 and TRBJ1-2, is DGGITQSPKYLFRKEGQNVTLSCEQNLNHDAMYWYRQDPGQGLRLIYYSQIVNDFQKGDIAEGYSVSREKKESFPLTVTSAQKNPTAFYLCASSPRQGIGTFGSGTRLTVV.

The CDR3 here is CASTTPGREGYGYTF. The DNA for the CDR3 is TGTGCCAGCACTACCCCCGGGAGGGAGGGCTATGGCTACACCTTC. The chain couples TRBV5-4 to TRBJ1-2; D uncertain. The CDR3 runs 15 residues. Germline V CDR1 and CDR2: SGHNT, YYREEE (reference sequence). V lost 6 bases to trimming and J lost 4 bases, with 19 bases between them.

The chain joins TRBV9 to TRBJ2-1; 14 nucleotides agree with TRBD2. This CDR3 has 17 residues. The V gene's germline CDR1 is SGDLS and CDR2 YYNGEE. Germline trimming cut 0 bases from V and 8 bases from J; bases unmatched to any gene: 7. The CDR3 bases are TGTGCCAGCAGCGTAGGGGGACTAGCGGGAGATGGATATGAGCAGTTCTTC. Translated: CASSVGGLAGDGYEQFF.

The gene calls are TRBV7-6 and TRBJ2-7, with D possibly being TRBD1 (6 bases). The CDR3 runs 14 residues. V lost 5 bases to trimming and J lost 4 bases, with 15 bases between them. Looked up from germline, CDR1 is SGHVS and CDR2 is FNYEAQ. The CDR3 region is CASSRSGATYEQYF. CDR3 nucleotides: TGTGCCAGCAGCAGGTCAGGGGCGACTTACGAGCAGTACTTC.

The V and J genes are TRBV18 and TRBJ2-7; 8 positions agree with TRBD2. The CDR3 has 14 residues. Germline trimming cut 3 bases from V and 3 bases from J; bases unmatched to any gene: 4. Germline V CDR1 and CDR2: KGHSH, LQKENI. For the CDR3, the DNA is TGTGCCAGCTCACCCACTAGCGGCGGCTACGAGCAGTACTTC. Amino acid sequence: CASSPTSGGYEQYF.

V usage is TRBV6-1 and J usage is TRBJ2-1, with TRBD2 identical over 9 bases. The CDR3 covers 13 residues. The junction had 11 bases not matched to a gene; V was cut back by 5 bases and J by 15 bases. The V gene's germline CDR1 is MNHNS and CDR2 SASEGT. CDR3 region: CASSSGGNLERFF. In nucleotides, the CDR3 is TGTGCCAGCAGTAGCGGGGGGAATCTCGAAAGGTTCTTC.

The chain carries TRBV11-2 and TRBJ1-1, with 8 bases fitting TRBD1. The CDR3 spans 15 residues. V trimming: 0 bases; J trimming: 9 bases; junction bases outside the gene matches: 9. Germline V gene lookup returns CDR1 SGHAT and CDR2 FQNNGV. CDR3 region: CASSLDRTGGPQAFF. DNA for the CDR3: TGTGCCAGCAGCTTAGATAGAACAGGGGGGCCTCAAGCTTTCTTT.

J is TRBJ2-3 and V is TRBV9, with 12 bases identical to TRBD2. This CDR3 contains 15 residues. Trimming at V came to 4 bases and at J to 8 bases, leaving 8 bases not matched to a gene. Germline V gives CDR1 SGDLS, CDR2 YYNGEE. For the CDR3, the DNA is TGTGCCAGCAGCACGACTAGCGGGAGTTTGGTTACGCAGTATTTT. It yields the protein CASSTTSGSLVTQYF.